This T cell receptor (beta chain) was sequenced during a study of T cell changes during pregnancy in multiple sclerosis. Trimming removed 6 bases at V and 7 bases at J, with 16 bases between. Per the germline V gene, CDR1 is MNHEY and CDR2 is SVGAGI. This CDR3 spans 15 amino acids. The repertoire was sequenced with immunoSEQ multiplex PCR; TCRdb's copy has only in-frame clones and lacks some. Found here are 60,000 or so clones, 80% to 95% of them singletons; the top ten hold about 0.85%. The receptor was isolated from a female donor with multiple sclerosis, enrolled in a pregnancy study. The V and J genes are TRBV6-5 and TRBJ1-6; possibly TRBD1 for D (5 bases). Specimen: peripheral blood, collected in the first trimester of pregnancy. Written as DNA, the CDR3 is TGTGCCAGCAGGCGGGAAGGGGTTGGGAATTCACCCCTCCACTTT. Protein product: CASRREGVGNSPLHF.